The clone carrying this T cell receptor beta chain was counted ten times or more. The library targeted TCRbeta and was prepared with unique molecular identifiers. TCRdb fed the PCR reads into MiXCR, producing one record per CDR3 protein. The top ten clones hold about 7.3% of a sample with roughly 120,000 distinct CDR3 sequences, 10% of them seen once. The data were obtained in a study of T-cell reconstitution after alpha-beta-depleted transplantation in children. The sample in question was PBMCs from the stem cell graft donor, obtained from the stem cell graft. The receptor's source is a human donor who donated a stem cell graft to a child with acute lymphoblastic leukemia.

CDR3 sequence (DNA): TGTGCCAGCAGCCAACGGGCTTTCGGGACTAGCAATCAGCCCCAGCATTTT. Its protein product is CASSQRAFGTSNQPQHF. The chain employs TRBV3-1 and TRBJ1-5; a weak D match, TRBD1 (5 bases). Germline V gives CDR1 LGHDT, CDR2 YNNKEL (reference sequence). V dropped 2 bases and J dropped 0 bases, with 14 bases sitting between them. There are 17 residues in the CDR3.